This is a list of T cell receptor beta chains from one sample in a study of blood T cell repertoires in COVID-19. Measured with immunoSEQ multiplex PCR; TCRdb has only the in-frame clones, and not every one. The table has around 71,000 clones, roughly 83% seen once. Sequenced input: peripheral blood. These receptor sequences come from an older man with acute or convalescent COVID-19. The CDR3 runs from the conserved cysteine through the conserved F or W. Each record gives: J gene, D gene, clone size, V gene, CDR3 protein, CDR3 DNA. The D gene is left open where the match is weak. Not every row has a clone size; where given, it reads once, few, many or a size class.

j_gene: TRBJ2-5
d_gene: NA
abundance: few
v_gene: TRBV11-3
CDR3aa: CASSLPGEETQYF
CDR3nt: TGTGCCAGCAGTTTGCCGGGGGAAGAGACCCAGTACTTC

j_gene: TRBJ1-1
d_gene: NA
abundance: NA
v_gene: TRBV5-1
CDR3aa: CASSARTSRNTEAFF
CDR3nt: TGCGCCAGCAGCGCCCGGACAAGTCGCAACACTGAAGCTTTCTTT

j_gene: TRBJ2-2
d_gene: TRBD1
abundance: NA
v_gene: TRBV7-3
CDR3aa: CASSLMGTGTANTGELFF
CDR3nt: TGTGCCAGCAGCTTAATGGGGACAGGAACCGCGAACACCGGGGAGCTGTTTTTT

j_gene: TRBJ1-1
d_gene: TRBD1
abundance: once
v_gene: TRBV29-1
CDR3aa: CSVMTGMGPEAFF
CDR3nt: TGCAGCGTTATGACAGGGATGGGTCCTGAAGCTTTCTTT

j_gene: TRBJ1-1
d_gene: NA
abundance: NA
v_gene: TRBV20-1
CDR3aa: CSATRQAEAFF
CDR3nt: TGCAGTGCTACCCGACAAGCTGAAGCTTTCTTT

j_gene: TRBJ2-7
d_gene: TRBD1
abundance: NA
v_gene: TRBV10-3
CDR3aa: CAIGGTGNMNYEQYF
CDR3nt: TGTGCCATCGGGGGGACAGGTAATATGAATTACGAGCAGTACTTC

j_gene: TRBJ1-1
d_gene: NA
abundance: NA
v_gene: TRBV7-3
CDR3aa: CASSLTVQNTEAFF
CDR3nt: TGTGCCAGCAGCTTGACAGTCCAAAACACTGAAGCTTTCTTT

j_gene: TRBJ2-1
d_gene: TRBD1
abundance: NA
v_gene: TRBV28
CDR3aa: CASRPHSRTDRGGWFNEQFF
CDR3nt: TGTGCCAGCAGACCGCATTCCCGAACGGACAGGGGGGGATGGTTCAATGAGCAGTTCTTC

j_gene: TRBJ1-1
d_gene: NA
abundance: NA
v_gene: TRBV3-1/TRBV3-2
CDR3aa: CASSQDPGPEAFF
CDR3nt: TGTGCCAGCAGCCAAGATCCAGGCCCTGAAGCTTTCTTT

j_gene: TRBJ2-1
d_gene: TRBD2
abundance: NA
v_gene: TRBV9
CDR3aa: CASSAPIGTSGSSYNEQFF
CDR3nt: TGTGCCAGCAGCGCCCCAATCGGGACTAGCGGGAGCTCCTACAATGAGCAGTTCTTC

j_gene: TRBJ2-5
d_gene: NA
abundance: once
v_gene: TRBV19
CDR3aa: CASSYGGIAETQYF
CDR3nt: TGTGCCAGTAGTTATGGGGGGATTGCCGAGACCCAGTACTTC

j_gene: TRBJ2-7
d_gene: TRBD2
abundance: NA
v_gene: TRBV30
CDR3aa: CAWTGTSAVAPYEQYF
CDR3nt: TGTGCCTGGACTGGGACTAGCGCAGTCGCGCCCTACGAGCAGTACTTC

j_gene: TRBJ2-2
d_gene: TRBD1
abundance: NA
v_gene: TRBV11-2
CDR3aa: CASSLGAGGNTGELFF
CDR3nt: TGTGCCAGCAGCTTAGGGGCAGGGGGAAACACCGGGGAGCTGTTTTTT

j_gene: TRBJ2-1
d_gene: NA
abundance: NA
v_gene: TRBV7-9
CDR3aa: CASSLEGRGVRLFF
CDR3nt: TGTGCCAGCAGCTTAGAAGGCAGGGGGGTTCGACTGTTCTTC

j_gene: TRBJ1-2
d_gene: NA
abundance: NA
v_gene: TRBV9
CDR3aa: CASSESVDYGYTF
CDR3nt: TGTGCCAGCAGCGAGAGTGTGGACTATGGCTACACCTTC